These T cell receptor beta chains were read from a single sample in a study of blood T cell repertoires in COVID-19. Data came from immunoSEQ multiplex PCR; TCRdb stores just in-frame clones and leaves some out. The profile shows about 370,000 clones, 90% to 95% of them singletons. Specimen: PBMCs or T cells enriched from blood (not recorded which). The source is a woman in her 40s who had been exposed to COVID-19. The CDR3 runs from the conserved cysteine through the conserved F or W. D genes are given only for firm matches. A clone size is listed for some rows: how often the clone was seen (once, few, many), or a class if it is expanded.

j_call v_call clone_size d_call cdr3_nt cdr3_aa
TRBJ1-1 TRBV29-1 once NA TGCAGCGTGGCGACAGGCACGAACACTGAAGCTTTCTTT CSVATGTNTEAFF
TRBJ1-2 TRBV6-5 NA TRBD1 TGTGCCAGCAGTTACGGGACAGGCGACTATGGCTACACCTTC CASSYGTGDYGYTF
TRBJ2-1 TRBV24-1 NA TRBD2 TGTGCCACCAGCAGTAGCGGGAGGGCTGGTGAGCAGTTCTTC CATSSSGRAGEQFF
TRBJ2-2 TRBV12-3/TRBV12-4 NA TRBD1 TGTGCCAGCAGTCCTACAGGGGCCGGGGAGCTGTTTTTT CASSPTGAGELFF
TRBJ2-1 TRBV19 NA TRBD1 TGTGCCAGTACCGTCGGACAGGACAGCTCCTACAATGAGCAGTTCTTC CASTVGQDSSYNEQFF
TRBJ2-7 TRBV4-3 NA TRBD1 TGCGCCAGCAGCCAACTACAGGGGGCGGGGGAGCAGTACTTC CASSQLQGAGEQYF
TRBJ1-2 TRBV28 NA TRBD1 TGTGCCAGCAGTAATACAGGGGGTCAGGCCTATGGCTACACCTTC CASSNTGGQAYGYTF
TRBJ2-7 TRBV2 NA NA TGTGCCAGCAGTGAATTGGGCAGGGGCGACTACGAGCAGTACTTC CASSELGRGDYEQYF
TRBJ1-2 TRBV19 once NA TGTGCCAGTAGTACGGCTTCCGGGACACTTTATGGCTACACCTTC CASSTASGTLYGYTF
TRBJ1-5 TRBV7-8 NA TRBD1 TGTGCCAGCAGCTTAGGGGACAGGGGAGCAATCACGCCCCAGCATTTT CASSLGDRGAITPQHF
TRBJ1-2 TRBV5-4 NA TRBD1 TGTGCCAGCAGCTTAGACCCGGGACAGGCGAACTATGGCTACACCTTC CASSLDPGQANYGYTF
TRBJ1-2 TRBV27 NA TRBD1 TGTGCCAGCAGTCCCCGCGGGACAGCGGGCTACACCTTC CASSPRGTAGYTF
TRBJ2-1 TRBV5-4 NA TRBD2 TGTGCCAGCAGCTTGGCAGGGACTAGCGGTCAACGAGAGCAGTTCTTC CASSLAGTSGQREQFF
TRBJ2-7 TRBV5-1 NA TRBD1 TGCGCCAGCAGCTTGGCGGGGGACAGGGTCCACGAGCAGTACTTC CASSLAGDRVHEQYF
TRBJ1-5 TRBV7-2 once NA TGTGCCAGCAGCTTAGGCGGCGGGAGCAATCAGCCCCAGCATTTT CASSLGGGSNQPQHF
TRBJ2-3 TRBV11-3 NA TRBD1 TGTGCCAGCAGCTTCCCGAGACAGGGGGATACGCAGTATTTT CASSFPRQGDTQYF
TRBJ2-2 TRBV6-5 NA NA TGTGCCAGCAGTTACACGGCGAACACCGGGGAGCTGTTTTTT CASSYTANTGELFF
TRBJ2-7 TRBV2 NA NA TGTGCCAGCACCGCGGGGGCGGGAGTATCCCACGAGCAGTACTTC CASTAGAGVSHEQYF
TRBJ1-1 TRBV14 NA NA TGTGCCAGCAGCCAAGGGTCCGGGGTTAGGGACACTGAAGCTTTCTTT CASSQGSGVRDTEAFF
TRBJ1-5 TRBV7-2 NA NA TGTGCCAGCAGCTTAGCACCGACGGGGAGCAATCAGCCCCAGCATTTT CASSLAPTGSNQPQHF
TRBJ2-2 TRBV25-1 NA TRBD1 TGTGCCAGCAGGAGACAGGGGGCGGGCACCGGGGAGCTGTTTTTT CASRRQGAGTGELFF
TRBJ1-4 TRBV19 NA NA TGTGCCAGCCGGAACGGGGGGACGGGTGAAAAACTGTTTTTT CASRNGGTGEKLFF
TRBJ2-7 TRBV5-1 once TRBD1 TGCGCCAGCAGCTTGGTCGGACAGGGGGCCAACGAGCAGTACTTC CASSLVGQGANEQYF
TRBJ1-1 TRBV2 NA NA TGTGCCAGCACCGGAGAAGCGGGGGCGAACACTGAAGCTTTCTTT CASTGEAGANTEAFF
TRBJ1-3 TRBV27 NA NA TGTGCCAGCAGTTTAGGGGCTGGCTCTGGAAACACCATATATTTT CASSLGAGSGNTIYF
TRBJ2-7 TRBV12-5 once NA TGTGCTAGTGGTTTTCGGGGATACGAGCAGTACTTC CASGFRGYEQYF
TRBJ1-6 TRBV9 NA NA TGTGCCAGCAGCGTATTCTTGGACAGTGTCAATTCACCCCTCCACTTT CASSVFLDSVNSPLHF
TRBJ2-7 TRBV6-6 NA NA TGTGCCAGCAGTTACTCGGATACCAGGGTAGGTTACGAGCAGTACTTC CASSYSDTRVGYEQYF
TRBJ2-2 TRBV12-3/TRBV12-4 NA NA TGTGCCAGCAGTTTCCTCCTAACCGGGGAGCTGTTTTTT CASSFLLTGELFF
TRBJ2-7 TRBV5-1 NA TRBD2 TGCGCCAGCAGCGTGGGACTAGCGCGTACCTACGAGCAGTACTTC CASSVGLARTYEQYF
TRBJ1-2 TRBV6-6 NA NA TGTGCCAGCAGTACCACGAACAGAAACTATGGCTACACCTTC CASSTTNRNYGYTF
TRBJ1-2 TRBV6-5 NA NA TGTGCCAGCAGCCGACAGCAGGGCGGCTACACCTTC CASSRQQGGYTF
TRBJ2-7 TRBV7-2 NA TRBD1 TGTGCCAGCAGCCCTGGACAGGTCTACGAGCAGTACTTC CASSPGQVYEQYF
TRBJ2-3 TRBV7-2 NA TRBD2 TGTGCCAGCAGCTTCGGACTAGCGGGGGGCGGTACGCAGTATTTT CASSFGLAGGGTQYF
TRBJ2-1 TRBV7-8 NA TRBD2 TGTGCCAGCAGCACCCCGGGGGGGGCCTACAATGAGCAGTTCTTC CASSTPGGAYNEQFF
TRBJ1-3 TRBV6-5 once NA TGTGCCAGCAGCTTCGGCAGGGAAGGAAACACCATATATTTT CASSFGREGNTIYF
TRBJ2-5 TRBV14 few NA TGTGCCAGCAGCCAAGGTTCGCGGAAAGAGACCCAGTACTTC CASSQGSRKETQYF
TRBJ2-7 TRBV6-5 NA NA TGTGCCAGCCGAGATACCTACGAGCAGTACTTC CASRDTYEQYF
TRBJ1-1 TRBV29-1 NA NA TGCAGCGTTAGGGGCGGGGAGAACACTGAAGCTTTCTTT CSVRGGENTEAFF
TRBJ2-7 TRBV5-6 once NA TGTGCCAGCAGCTTCGATAGCGACGAGCAGTACTTC CASSFDSDEQYF
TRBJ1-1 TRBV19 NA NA TGTGCCAGTAGTATCCAGAGGCGGTGGACTGAAGCTTTCTTT CASSIQRRWTEAFF
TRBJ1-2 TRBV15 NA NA TGTGCCACCAGCAGAGGTCATCAGGGTAACTATGGCTACACCTTC CATSRGHQGNYGYTF
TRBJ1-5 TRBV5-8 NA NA TGTGCCAGCAGCTTCACAGTCAGGAAGGTTCAGCCCCAGCATTTT CASSFTVRKVQPQHF
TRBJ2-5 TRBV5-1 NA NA TGCGCCAGCAGCTTAGCGGATTCCTACCAAGAGACCCAGTACTTC CASSLADSYQETQYF
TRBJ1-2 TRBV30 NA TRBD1 TGTGCCTTCAGGACAGGGAGCTATGGCTACACCTTC CAFRTGSYGYTF
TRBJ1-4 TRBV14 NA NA TGTGCCAGCAGCCAAGCGTACAGGGCGGAAAAACTGTTTTTT CASSQAYRAEKLFF
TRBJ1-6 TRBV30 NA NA TGTGCCTGGAGTGTACAGATAAGTTCACCCCTCCACTTT CAWSVQISSPLHF
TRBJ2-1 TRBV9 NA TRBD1 TGTGCCAGCAGCGAGGGACAGGGGGCTTATGAGCAGTTCTTC CASSEGQGAYEQFF
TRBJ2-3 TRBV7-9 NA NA TGTGCCAGCAGCTTAAATAGCAATCTACACTCAGATACGCAGTATTTT CASSLNSNLHSDTQYF
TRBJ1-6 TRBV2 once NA TGTGCCAGCACCTTAAATCGGGGAAATTCACCCCTCCACTTT CASTLNRGNSPLHF
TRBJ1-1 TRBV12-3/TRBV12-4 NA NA TGTGCCAGCAGTTTATTTGGGGGGGAAGCTTTCTTT CASSLFGGEAFF
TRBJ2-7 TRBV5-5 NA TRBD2 TGTGCCAGCAGCCTGATTTTGGGACTAGCAGCCTACGAGCAGTACTTC CASSLILGLAAYEQYF
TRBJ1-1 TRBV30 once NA TGTGCCTGGATGTGGCATCGGGTCAACACTGAAGCTTTCTTT CAWMWHRVNTEAFF
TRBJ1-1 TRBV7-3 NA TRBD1 TGTGCCAGCAGCTTAGGAAGGGGGCGCAGGATGAACACTGAAGCTTTCTTT CASSLGRGRRMNTEAFF
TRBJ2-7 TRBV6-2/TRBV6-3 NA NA TGTGCCAGCGGTTTGGAGGGGATCGTCTACGAGCAGTACTTC CASGLEGIVYEQYF
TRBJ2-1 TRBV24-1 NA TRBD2 TGTGCCACCAGTGATCCGAGCGGGAGGAATGAGCAGTTCTTC CATSDPSGRNEQFF
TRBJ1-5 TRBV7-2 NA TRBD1 TGTGCCAGCAGCTTATCCCCGGGACAGCTCCATAGCAATCAGCCCCAGCATTTT CASSLSPGQLHSNQPQHF
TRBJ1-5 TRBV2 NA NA TGTGCCAGCAGTCTAAGACAGGATCAGCCCCAGCATTTT CASSLRQDQPQHF
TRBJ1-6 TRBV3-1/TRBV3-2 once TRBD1 TGTGCCAGCAGCCAACAGGGCAGGGGGAACAATTCACCCCTCCACTTT CASSQQGRGNNSPLHF
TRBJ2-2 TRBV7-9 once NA TGTGCCAGCAGCGATCCAGTTGGCGGGCTACCCGGAACCGGGGAGCTGTTTTTT CASSDPVGGLPGTGELFF